The source of this T cell receptor beta chain is a study of blood T cell repertoires in COVID-19. Study background: Acute and convalescent COVID-19 specimens originated in the United States, Italy and Spain. Sample material is recorded as cDNA or gDNA derived from T cells, B-cell-depleted T cells, or PBMCs.

Seattle researchers signed up patients amid active infection and tracked them longitudinally. The authors' processing: The authors estimated nucleated cell counts from reference gene primer amplification. Profiled with immunoSEQ multiplex PCR; TCRdb holds only in-frame clones, not every one. That table supplies the V and J calls and clone size; D and trimming were determined from the DNA. The sample yields more than 45,000 clones, about 86% seen once. CDR3 length: 14 residues. The V and J ends lost 6 bases and 0 bases respectively, with 10 bases between them. Germline CDR1 reads ENHRY; CDR2 reads SYGVKD.

Sequencing was carried out using peripheral blood. The receptor's source is an elderly man with COVID-19, enrolled during active disease. J is TRBJ2-3 and V is TRBV10-3; the D gene is possibly TRBD2 (6 bases). The CDR3 loop reads CAIRGGLSTDTQYF. The CDR3 DNA reads TGTGCCATCAGAGGAGGGTTGAGCACAGATACGCAGTATTTT.